The 29 T cell receptor beta chains below were found in one sample sequenced in a study of cytomegalovirus exposure and HLA in healthy donors. PCR was performed using 60 Vbeta and 13 Jbeta primers. Clones were read by immunoSEQ multiplex PCR, and TCRdb kept only the in-frame ones, dropping some. This repertoire shows over 150,000 clones, around 86% found once; its top ten account for over 1.5%. Sequenced input: PBMCs. All receptors derive from a man between 45 and 60 years old in good health and CMV-seronegative.

This rearrangement joins TRBV9 to TRBJ2-7; maybe TRBD1 (5 bases). The CDR3 is made up of 13 amino acids. V was cut by 3 bases and J by 8 bases, with 15 bases left in between. Germline V gene sequence: CDR1 SGDLS, CDR2 YYNGEE. The CDR3 nucleotides are TGTGCCAGCAGCGGCGCAGGGTCTGGTAAGCAGTACTTC. Amino acids: CASSGAGSGKQYF.

The chain uses TRBV5-1 and TRBJ2-7; D is undetermined. The germline V gene has CDR1 SGHRS and CDR2 YFSETQ. V was shortened by 5 bases and J by 3 bases, with 12 bases between the two germline ends. The CDR3 consists of 13 residues. This CDR3 reads CASRIASNYEQYF. The CDR3 coding sequence is TGCGCCAGCAGGATAGCATCTAACTACGAGCAGTACTTC.

The chain employs TRBV11-1 and TRBJ1-1; TRBD1 is a possible D gene (6 bases). V was shortened by 1 base and J by 1 base, with 7 bases between the two germline ends. CDR3 length: 14 amino acids. In germline, CDR1 is SGHAT, CDR2 FQDESV (reference sequence). The CDR3 coding sequence is TGTGCCAGCAGCTTAGGGACAGCGAACACTGAAGCTTTCTTT. Translated: CASSLGTANTEAFF.

This chain links TRBV6-5 with TRBJ2-7, with 7 positions matching TRBD1. This CDR3 spans 13 amino acids. Looked up from germline, CDR1 is MNHEY and CDR2 is SVGAGI. Trimming removed 5 bases from V and 6 bases from J; junction bases left unmatched: 7. CDR3 in DNA: TGTGCCAGCAGTCGTGGGACAGTAACCGAGCAGTACTTC. Protein: CASSRGTVTEQYF.

This clone showed up just a few times. V and J are TRBV29-1 and TRBJ1-1; 9 positions match TRBD1. Trimming cost V 4 bases and J 3 bases; bases outside gene matches: 6. The CDR3 has 14 residues. Germline lookup yields CDR1 SQVTM and CDR2 ANQGSEA. CDR3 in DNA: TGCAGCGTTGCCACAGGGGGCAAGTACACTGAAGCTTTCTTT. It translates to CSVATGGKYTEAFF.

The chain has TRBV7-2 and TRBJ2-5; maybe TRBD2 (6 bases). The DNA end lines up better with TRBJ2-7; the J call may be wrong. This CDR3 spans 15 amino acids. Germline loops: CDR1 SGHTA, CDR2 FQGNSA. For the CDR3, the DNA is TGTGCCAGCAGCGGGGGGATCCTCCCCTCCTACGAGCAGTACTTC. As protein: CASSGGILPSYEQYF.

The genes are TRBV7-9 and TRBJ1-4, with 9 bases identical to TRBD1. The CDR3 is made up of 15 amino acids. V lost 6 bases to trimming and J lost 5 bases; unmatched junction nucleotides: 7. CDR1 is SEHNR and CDR2 is FQNEAQ in the germline V gene (reference sequence). The CDR3 loop reads CASRPRTGENEKLFF. The CDR3, as DNA: TGTGCCAGCAGACCCCGGACAGGGGAAAATGAAAAACTGTTTTTT.

This rearrangement joins TRBV25-1 to TRBJ1-6; 7 nucleotides agree with TRBD1. The CDR3 length is 14 residues. J lost 7 bases, V lost 6 bases, and 6 bases had no gene match. The germline gives CDR1 MGHDK, CDR2 SYGVNS. The CDR3 loop reads CASRGGRGNSPLHF. The CDR3 DNA is TGTGCCAGCAGGGGGGGCAGGGGGAATTCACCCCTCCACTTT.

The count of this clone is one. The rearrangement uses TRBV6-6 and TRBJ2-7; possibly TRBD1 for D (6 bases). Trimming pared 6 bases from V and 2 bases from J, leaving 11 bases between. The CDR3 length is 13 residues. Germline CDR1 reads MNHNY; CDR2 reads SVGAGI (reference sequence). CDR3 DNA sequence: TGTGCCAGCAGATTAGGGGGTCCCTACGAGCAGTACTTC. Encoded protein: CASRLGGPYEQYF.

The genes are TRBV27 and TRBJ2-2; D might be TRBD1 (6 bases). Germline V gene lookup returns CDR1 MNHEY and CDR2 SMNVEV (reference sequence). V lost 5 bases and J lost 0, with 13 bases in between. The CDR3 contains 16 residues. The CDR3 coding sequence is TGTGCCAGCAGTGCCGACAGGTTCCCGAACACCGGGGAGCTGTTTTTT. Translated, it gives CASSADRFPNTGELFF.

The chain carries TRBV7-9 and TRBJ1-1; 8 bases are shared with TRBD1. V gave up 4 bases and J gave up 1 base; unmatched junction bases: 5. CDR1 SEHNR and CDR2 FQNEAQ come from the germline V gene (reference sequence). CDR3 length equals 15 residues. For the CDR3, the DNA is TGTGCCAGCAGCTCCCGACAGGGGCCGAACACTGAAGCTTTCTTT. This codes for CASSSRQGPNTEAFF.

The rearrangement uses TRBV28 and TRBJ1-2; 7 bases are shared with TRBD1. J was trimmed by 8 bases and V by 5 bases; bases with no gene match: 11. This CDR3 contains 14 residues. Germline-derived CDR1 and CDR2 are MDHEN and SYDVKM. CDR3 amino acids: CASSPSTDRRGYTF. The CDR3 nucleotides are TGTGCCAGCAGTCCTTCAACGGACAGGCGGGGCTACACCTTC.

DNA of the CDR3: TGTGCCAGCAGTTTAAGGGGACAGGACCTGAACACTGAAGCTTTCTTT. It encodes CASSLRGQDLNTEAFF. The gene calls are TRBV27 and TRBJ1-1, with 8 bases aligning to TRBD1. The CDR3 length is 16 residues. Germline loops: CDR1 MNHEY, CDR2 SMNVEV (reference sequence). V lost 2 bases and J lost 0; bases outside the gene matches: 5.

This clone has a handful of counts. V and J are TRBV5-8 and TRBJ1-1, with D unclear. Trimming took 0 bases from V and 6 from J, leaving 18 bases between them. Germline V CDR1 and CDR2: SGHTS, YDEGEE. The CDR3 is made up of 16 amino acids. The CDR3 spells CASSLGVWEARPEAFF. CDR3 coding DNA: TGTGCCAGCAGCTTGGGCGTATGGGAGGCAAGGCCTGAAGCTTTCTTT.

The chain has TRBV27 and TRBJ1-2, with TRBD1 identical over 9 bases. Germline V gene lookup returns CDR1 MNHEY and CDR2 SMNVEV (reference sequence). V was clipped by 6 bases and J by 7 bases; unmatched bases: 9. This CDR3 has 14 residues. The CDR3 coding sequence is TGTGCCAGCAGGCCGGGGACAGGGAGGACTGGCTACACCTTC. It specifies CASRPGTGRTGYTF.

The chain uses TRBV7-3 and TRBJ2-2, with D perhaps TRBD1 (6 bases). Trimming removed 0 bases at V and 9 bases at J, with 8 bases between. Per germline, CDR1 SGHTA and CDR2 FQGTGA. CDR3 length equals 13 residues. DNA of the CDR3: TGTGCCAGCAGCTTAACAGGGGGAAGGGAGCTGTTTTTT. It translates to CASSLTGGRELFF.

The gene calls are TRBV6-5 and TRBJ2-5, with D tentatively TRBD1 (5 bases). Germline CDR1 MNHEY, CDR2 SVGAGI. CDR3 length: 14 residues. The ends were cut back, 6 bases at V and 2 bases at J, with 13 bases in the middle. The CDR3 sequence is CASSPGGQQETQYF. The DNA of the CDR3 is TGTGCCAGCAGCCCGGGCGGACAACAAGAGACCCAGTACTTC.

V gene TRBV18 combines with J gene TRBJ1-3; TRBD1 might be the D (5 bases). The V gene's germline CDR1 is KGHSH and CDR2 LQKENI. V was cut by 2 bases and J by 5 bases, with 13 bases left in between. The CDR3 consists of 15 residues. The CDR3 DNA reads TGTGCCAGCTCACCAGCGCAGGGTCCCAGAAACACCATATATTTT. This gives the protein CASSPAQGPRNTIYF.

The chain combines TRBV7-2 with TRBJ2-5; D is perhaps TRBD2 (6 bases). The CDR3 covers 15 residues. The V gene lost 1 base and the J gene lost 5 bases, with 14 bases spanning the gap. The V gene's germline CDR1 is SGHTA and CDR2 FQGNSA. CDR3 in DNA: TGTGCCAGCAGCTTAGTCGCCGGGAGCAGGGAGACCCAGTACTTC. Its translation: CASSLVAGSRETQYF.

This sequence joins TRBV6-6 and TRBJ2-5; perhaps TRBD2 as D (7 bases). The tail of the sequence fits TRBJ2-7 better, so the J call may be wrong. This CDR3 region has 16 residues. CDR1 and CDR2 from the germline V gene are MNHNY and SVGAGI (reference sequence). The CDR3 protein is CASSPGTGGAIREQYF. The CDR3, as DNA: TGTGCCAGCAGTCCAGGTACGGGGGGCGCGATACGCGAGCAGTACTTC.

The chain joins TRBV7-2 to TRBJ2-5, with 7 bases lining up with TRBD1. V lost 3 bases, J lost 5 bases, and 3 bases stayed unmatched. The CDR3 sequence is 13 residues long. CDR1 is SGHTA, CDR2 FQGNSA, per germline. The CDR3 DNA reads TGTGCCAGCAGCTTGCACAGGGGCGAGACCCAGTACTTC. Translating it yields CASSLHRGETQYF. Combining the CDR3 with reference TRBV7-2 and TRBJ2-5 gives the whole variable domain GAGVSQSPSNKVTEKGKDVELRCDPISGHTALYWYRQSLGQGLEFLIYFQGNSAPDKSGLPSDRFSAERTGGSVSTLTIQRTQQEDSAVYLCASSLHRGETQYFGPGTRLLVL.

The rearrangement links TRBV28 to TRBJ2-5; TRBD1 aligns across 11 bases. The end of the DNA fits TRBJ2-7 better, so the J call may be wrong. Per the germline V gene, CDR1 is MDHEN and CDR2 is SYDVKM. There are 15 residues in the CDR3. CDR3 protein: CASSGHGQGAYEQYF. CDR3 sequence (DNA): TGTGCCAGCAGTGGGCACGGACAGGGGGCGTACGAGCAGTACTTC.

The rearrangement uses TRBV7-6 and TRBJ1-4; D might be TRBD1 (6 bases). The CDR3 covers 17 residues. Germline CDR1 reads SGHVS; CDR2 reads FNYEAQ. V was shortened by 1 base and J by 7 bases, with 19 bases between the two germline ends. The CDR3 DNA sequence: TGTGCCAGCAGCTTAGAATGGGGGCAAGGGATCGGTGAAAAACTGTTTTTT. Translated, it gives CASSLEWGQGIGEKLFF. The full variable domain, rest sourced from reference TRBV7-6 and TRBJ1-4, is GAGVSQSPRYKVTKRGQDVALRCDPISGHVSLYWYRQALGQGPEFLTYFNYEAQQDKSGLPNDRFSAERPEGSISTLTIQRTEQRDSAMYRCASSLEWGQGIGEKLFFGSGTQLSVL.

This chain uses TRBV18 with TRBJ2-1; TRBD2 agrees at 15 bases. Germline V CDR1 and CDR2: KGHSH, LQKENI. V shed 5 bases and J 8 bases; nucleotides not matched to a gene: 13. The CDR3 contains 18 residues. Here the CDR3 reads CASSSLPWTSGRADEQFF. CDR3 sequence (DNA): TGTGCCAGCTCATCTTTACCCTGGACTAGCGGGAGGGCCGATGAGCAGTTCTTC.

The chain uses TRBV7-8 and TRBJ2-7; maybe TRBD1 (5 bases). With 5 bases removed from V and 1 base from J, the gap between germline ends came to 15 bases. Per the germline V gene, CDR1 is SGHVS and CDR2 is FQNEAQ. This CDR3 contains 15 residues. In DNA form, the CDR3 reads TGTGCCAGCAGCGCAGACAGAGCTCCTTCCTACGAGCAGTACTTC. Residues: CASSADRAPSYEQYF.

This chain joins TRBV29-1 and TRBJ2-1, with unresolved D. The germline V and J ends were trimmed by 4 bases and 7 bases, with 5 bases remaining between them. Looked up from germline, CDR1 is SQVTM and CDR2 is ANQGSEA. The CDR3 has 10 residues. CDR3 DNA sequence: TGCAGCGTTGGAGTGAATGAGCAGTTCTTC. Translation: CSVGVNEQFF.

The rearrangement links TRBV6-1 to TRBJ2-1; 7 bases align to TRBD2. V shed 4 bases, J shed 7 bases, and the junction held 10 bases outside the gene matches. The CDR3 length is 15 residues. Germline V lookup: CDR1 MNHNS, CDR2 SASEGT. As DNA, the CDR3 is TGTGCCAGCAGTGTATCGGGGCTAGCGGAGAATGAGCAGTTCTTC. This codes for CASSVSGLAENEQFF.

DNA of the CDR3: TGTGCCAGCAGTCCTAACAGGGTGGAGACCCAGTACTTC. It specifies CASSPNRVETQYF. The chain couples TRBV6-1 to TRBJ2-5, with D perhaps TRBD1 (6 bases). Germline V gives CDR1 MNHNS, CDR2 SASEGT. V was trimmed by 5 bases and J by 5 bases, leaving 12 bases between them. This CDR3 is 13 amino acids long.

This chain connects TRBV4-1 to TRBJ2-3, with 11 bases that match TRBD2. V was clipped by 8 bases and J by 0 bases; unmatched bases: 7. Germline loops: CDR1 MGHRA, CDR2 YSYEKL. There are 16 residues in the CDR3. CDR3: CASGTSGPFSTDTQYF. For the CDR3, the DNA is TGCGCCAGCGGGACTAGCGGACCATTTAGCACAGATACGCAGTATTTT.